Listed below are T cell receptor beta chains from one sample, sequenced in a study of cytotoxic CD8 clonotypes in ibrutinib-treated CLL. The assay was immunoSEQ multiplex PCR, and TCRdb's table has in-frame clones only and misses some. The repertoire holds about 25,000 clones, with approximately 67% as singletons. The source was PBMCs, collected at disease progression, from a patient treated with ibrutinib. The receptors come from a human donor with chronic lymphocytic leukemia. CDR3s leave out the opening cysteine and the closing phenylalanine or tryptophan. Fields, in order: clone size, J gene, V gene, CDR3 protein. Clone sizes are given selectively: once, few, many, or a class where the clone is expanded.

>.|TRBJ1-5|TRBV5-1
ASSSGEPSNQPQH
>once|TRBJ2-7|TRBV5-1
ASSPEGYEQY
>.|TRBJ2-2|TRBV7-8
ASSAHRGHVTGELF
>.|TRBJ2-7|TRBV4-1
ASSQGTALRSEQY
>few|TRBJ1-2|TRBV6-1
ASSGARGNYGYT
>.|TRBJ1-6|TRBV4-1
ASSQEDRVSPLH
>.|TRBJ1-2|TRBV7-2
ASSAAFGGYGYT
>.|TRBJ2-5|TRBV5-1
ASSLGEQETQY
>few|TRBJ1-2|TRBV6-6
ASSWGQGKYGYT
>.|TRBJ1-6|TRBV5-6
ASSSEGSSYNSPLH
>.|TRBJ1-2|TRBV29-1
SVEDRRNYGYT
>.|TRBJ1-1|TRBV5-1
ASSPDGWNTEAF
>.|TRBJ1-5|TRBV2
ASNNRVYSNQPQH
>.|TRBJ2-3|TRBV7-2
ASSLAGLLTDTQY
>.|TRBJ1-1|TRBV18
ASSAGGGNTEAF
>.|TRBJ1-1|TRBV6-5
ASSYLSWGDTEAF
>.|TRBJ1-3|TRBV6-6
ASRRGSGNTIY
>.|TRBJ1-2|TRBV6-1
ASVRAAYGYT
>.|TRBJ1-2|TRBV5-1
ASSSGDSGSGYT
>.|TRBJ2-7|TRBV4-1
ASSPSGGTYEQY
>.|TRBJ1-1|TRBV18
ASSPRQGSNTEAF
>.|TRBJ2-3|TRBV6-5
ASSYAPTSTDTQY
>.|TRBJ1-5|TRBV6-5
ASSRGRNNQPQH
>.|TRBJ1-1|TRBV19
ASSSHGTVWAF
>.|TRBJ1-4|TRBV13
ASSLANWGATNEKLF
>.|TRBJ2-3|TRBV19
ASSIGGTENTQY
>few|TRBJ1-5|TRBV4-1
ASSPGQVNNQPQH
>.|TRBJ1-2|TRBV6-5
ASIRGDGGYT
>.|TRBJ2-7|TRBV27
ASSTSTSGGEPQY
>.|TRBJ1-1|TRBV19
ASSLNRVTGAF
>.|TRBJ2-2|TRBV5-1
ASSYLTGGGTGELF
>.|TRBJ1-4|TRBV6-6
ASSYERRGKLF
>few|TRBJ1-6|TRBV19
ASSEQGNSPLH
>.|TRBJ2-2|TRBV5-4
ASSPPRLAGGLGELF
>.|TRBJ1-1|TRBV7-9
ASSLQDTNTEAF
>.|TRBJ2-1|TRBV4-1
ASSFSPGREQF
>few|TRBJ1-4|TRBV2
ARTNESNEKLF
>.|TRBJ1-2|TRBV5-5
ASSFQGLGYT
>.|TRBJ1-1|TRBV29-1
SVNSGSFFPEAF
>.|TRBJ2-2|TRBV7-2
ASSLYSTGELF
>.|TRBJ1-1|TRBV13
ASSLGQGVRSTEAF
>.|TRBJ2-5|TRBV7-7
ASSLGTGVDETQY
>.|TRBJ2-3|TRBV5-6
ASSLGIPRPDTQY
>.|TRBJ2-1|TRBV6-6
ASSPQYGAYNEQF
>.|TRBJ2-7|TRBV11-2
ASSLSTGGATAGEQY
>.|TRBJ1-1|TRBV2
ASSFDRTEAF
>.|TRBJ1-2|TRBV6-5
ASSYSTGGGYT
>.|TRBJ2-3|TRBV9
ASTLSGLAGGLQY
>.|TRBJ2-1|TRBV7-6
ASSLSGLGGAYNEQF